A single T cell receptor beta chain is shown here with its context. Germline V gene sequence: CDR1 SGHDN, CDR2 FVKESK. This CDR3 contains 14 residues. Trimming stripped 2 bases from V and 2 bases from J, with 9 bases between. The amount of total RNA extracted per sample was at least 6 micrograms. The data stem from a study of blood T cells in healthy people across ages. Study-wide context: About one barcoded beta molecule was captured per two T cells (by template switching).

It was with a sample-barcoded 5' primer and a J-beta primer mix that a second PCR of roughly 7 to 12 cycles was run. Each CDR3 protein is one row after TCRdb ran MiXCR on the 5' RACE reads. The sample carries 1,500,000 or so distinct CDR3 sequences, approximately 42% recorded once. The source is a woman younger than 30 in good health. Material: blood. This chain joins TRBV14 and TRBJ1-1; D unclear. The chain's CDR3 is CASSQLRSNTEAFF. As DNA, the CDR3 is TGTGCCAGCAGCCAATTACGGAGTAACACTGAAGCTTTCTTT. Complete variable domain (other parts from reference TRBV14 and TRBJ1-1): EAGVTQFPSHSVIEKGQTVTLRCDPISGHDNLYWYRRVMGKEIKFLLHFVKESKQDESGMPNNRFLAERTGGTYSTLKVQPAELEDSGVYFCASSQLRSNTEAFFGQGTRLTVV.